The T cell receptor (beta chain) described here comes from a study of cytomegalovirus exposure and HLA in healthy donors. Vbeta (60) and Jbeta (13) primers were used in the PCR. In the authors' workflow: In a later analysis, the count reached about 80 million unique TCR beta chains, with roughly 11 million shared. Sequencing used immunoSEQ multiplex PCR; TCRdb keeps in-frame clones, though not all of them. That table supplies the V and J calls and clone size; D and trimming were determined from the DNA. The sample has around 160,000 clones, 65% to 80% seen once. A word on this clone: What it recognizes is unknown.

Trimming took off 4 bases at V and 7 bases at J, with 17 bases between the two ends. Germline assignment: CDR1 MNHEY and CDR2 SVGAGI. The CDR3 loop spans 15 amino acids. Notes on the study in general: Per a later analysis, under 20,000 TCR beta sequences showed association with HLA alleles at 0.05 false discovery rate.

The sequence derives from a woman in her 40s in good health and CMV-seropositive. This sequence joins TRBV6-5 and TRBJ2-1; D may be TRBD1 (6 bases). Material: PBMCs. CDR3 region: CASSSSGGAVNEQFF. The CDR3 DNA sequence: TGTGCCAGCAGTTCCTCTGGGGGCGCTGTGAATGAGCAGTTCTTC.